These T cell receptor beta chains were read from a single sample in a study of cytomegalovirus exposure and HLA in healthy donors. Measured with immunoSEQ multiplex PCR; TCRdb has only the in-frame clones, and not every one. Of some 180,000 clones in the sample, 81% are singletons; the top ten hold less than 1.5%. Material for sequencing was PBMCs. The receptors here all came from a woman aged 25 to 45 in good health and CMV-seronegative. CDR3s include the opening cysteine and the closing phenylalanine or tryptophan. D genes are given only for firm matches. Some rows have no size entry. The others give once, few or many, or a class for an expanded clone.

TRBD2 TRBJ2-3 TRBV7-9 . CASSLTSGGLTDTQYF TGTGCCAGCAGCTTGACTAGCGGGGGCCTCACAGATACGCAGTATTTT
. TRBJ2-7 TRBV5-4 . CASSLTVRGSHEQYF TGTGCCAGCAGCTTGACTGTCAGGGGATCCCACGAGCAGTACTTC
TRBD1 TRBJ2-7 TRBV19 . CASSARQGYEQYF TGTGCCAGTAGTGCCAGACAGGGTTACGAGCAGTACTTC
TRBD1 TRBJ2-3 TRBV9 . CASSGRTGASTDTQYF TGTGCCAGCAGCGGGAGGACAGGAGCGAGCACAGATACGCAGTATTTT
. TRBJ1-1 TRBV7-3 . CASSPPGRAEAFF TGTGCCAGCAGCCCCCCGGGCAGGGCCGAAGCTTTCTTT
TRBD2 TRBJ2-1 TRBV9 . CASSALAGGPNEQFF TGTGCCAGCAGCGCCCTAGCGGGGGGGCCCAATGAGCAGTTCTTC
TRBD1 TRBJ2-7 TRBV19 . CASSPTGTGGKQYF TGTGCCAGTAGTCCTACCGGGACAGGGGGGAAGCAGTACTTC
. TRBJ1-1 TRBV7-8 . CASSLSRVRQAFF TGTGCCAGCAGCTTAAGCAGGGTTCGGCAAGCTTTCTTT
TRBD2 TRBJ2-1 TRBV11-1 . CASSSTAGSGRANEQFF TGTGCCAGCAGCTCCACCGCAGGTAGCGGGAGGGCCAATGAGCAGTTCTTC
. TRBJ2-7 TRBV5-6 . CASSLAQDSYEQYF TGTGCCAGCAGCTTGGCTCAGGACTCCTACGAGCAGTACTTC
TRBD2 TRBJ2-2 TRBV27 . CASSFAGVGLGELFF TGTGCCAGCAGTTTTGCGGGAGTAGGTCTCGGGGAGCTGTTTTTT
TRBD1 TRBJ1-5 TRBV5-1 once CASSQDRDQPQHF TGCGCCAGCAGCCAGGACAGGGACCAGCCCCAGCATTTT
TRBD1 TRBJ2-3 TRBV2 . CASSKDRAGDTQYF TGTGCCAGCAGTAAAGACAGGGCCGGAGATACGCAGTATTTT
TRBD1 TRBJ2-3 TRBV2 once CASSPGTGAFTDTQYF TGTGCCAGCAGTCCCGGGACAGGAGCATTCACAGATACGCAGTATTTT
. TRBJ1-2 TRBV25-1 . CASSELRGQKEF TGTGCCAGCAGTGAATTGCGGGGTCAAAAGGAGTTC
TRBD1 TRBJ1-1 TRBV29-1 . CSGDRGPNTEAFF TGCAGCGGTGACAGGGGTCCGAACACTGAAGCTTTCTTT
. TRBJ1-2 TRBV10-2 . CASSGQVDYGYTF TGCGCCAGCAGTGGACAGGTAGACTATGGCTACACCTTC
TRBD2 TRBJ2-7 TRBV7-2 . CASSLTSGSTYEQYF TGTGCCAGCAGTTTAACTAGCGGATCAACCTACGAGCAGTACTTC
TRBD2 TRBJ2-3 TRBV7-3 once CASSLMAPTAGGTDTQYF TGTGCCAGCAGCTTAATGGCCCCTACAGCGGGAGGCACAGATACGCAGTATTTT
TRBD2 TRBJ2-3 TRBV5-4 once CASSGGGLAGLGTDTQYF TGTGCCAGCAGCGGAGGAGGACTAGCGGGACTAGGGACAGATACGCAGTATTTT
. TRBJ2-3 TRBV20-1 . CSASEDTQYF TGCAGTGCTAGTGAGGATACGCAGTATTTT
. TRBJ2-3 TRBV30 . CAWSVSRGAGVTDTQYF TGTGCCTGGAGTGTATCCCGGGGGGCAGGAGTGACAGATACGCAGTATTTT
. TRBJ1-3 TRBV29-1 once CSVGTNSGNTIYF TGCAGCGTCGGGACTAACTCTGGAAACACCATATATTTT
. TRBJ1-2 TRBV5-1 . CASSRTGDYGYTF TGCGCCAGCTCCAGGACTGGAGACTATGGCTACACCTTC
. TRBJ2-6 TRBV5-1 . CASSLVAAHSSGANVLTF TGCGCCAGCAGCTTGGTGGCGGCCCATTCCTCTGGGGCCAACGTCCTGACTTTC
. TRBJ1-4 TRBV6-5 . CASSYRQALGKLFF TGTGCCAGCAGTTACAGACAGGCCCTAGGGAAACTGTTTTTT
. TRBJ1-1 TRBV5-1 few CASSLVGGSGAFF TGCGCCAGCAGCTTGGTGGGGGGGAGTGGTGCTTTCTTT
TRBD1 TRBJ2-7 TRBV7-9 . CASSLDRHTYEQYF TGTGCCAGCAGCTTGGACAGGCACACCTACGAGCAGTACTTC
. TRBJ1-1 TRBV5-1 . CASSTADRRTEAFF TGCGCCAGCAGCACCGCGGACAGACGGACTGAAGCTTTCTTT
. TRBJ1-2 TRBV19 . CASSIRGGVDGYTF TGTGCCAGTAGTATCAGAGGAGGGGTGGACGGCTACACCTTC
. TRBJ2-2 TRBV30 . CAWSHGAGTGELFF TGTGCCTGGAGCCACGGGGCGGGAACCGGGGAGCTGTTTTTT
TRBD1 TRBJ2-3 TRBV7-9 . CASSYGQGAPSTDTQYF TGTGCCAGCAGCTACGGACAGGGGGCTCCTAGCACAGATACGCAGTATTTT
TRBD1 TRBJ1-5 TRBV27 . CASSLIGAGGNQPQHF TGTGCCAGCAGTTTAATTGGGGCAGGGGGGAATCAGCCCCAGCATTTT
. TRBJ2-2 TRBV7-9 few CASSLTSNTGELFF TGTGCCAGCAGCTTAACTAGCAACACCGGGGAGCTGTTTTTT
. TRBJ2-7 TRBV19 . CASSIPLRPLYEQYF TGTGCCAGTAGTATCCCCCTGCGGCCGTTATACGAGCAGTACTTC
. TRBJ2-7 TRBV5-1 . CASSLGEYEQYF TGCGCCAGCAGCTTGGGAGAATACGAGCAGTACTTC
TRBD2 TRBJ2-1 TRBV10-1 . CASGTSVFNEQFF TGCGCCAGCGGGACTAGCGTCTTCAATGAGCAGTTCTTC
. TRBJ2-1 TRBV11-2 few CASSIQERNEQFF TGTGCCAGCAGCATACAGGAGCGCAATGAGCAGTTCTTC
. TRBJ1-2 TRBV10-1 . CASSDSPNYGYTF TGCGCCAGCAGCGACAGTCCTAACTATGGCTACACCTTC
TRBD2 TRBJ2-7 TRBV7-3 . CASSSISGGTPYEQYF TGTGCCAGCAGCTCCATAAGCGGGGGGACACCCTACGAGCAGTACTTC
. TRBJ2-1 TRBV6-1 . CASFSLLTNEQFF TGTGCCAGCTTTTCGCTACTCACCAATGAGCAGTTCTTC
. TRBJ2-7 TRBV19 once CASSSTSGHEQYF TGTGCCAGTAGTAGCACCTCGGGTCACGAGCAGTACTTC
. TRBJ2-7 TRBV5-1 . CASSSSPGGGEQYF TGCGCCAGCAGCTCCTCGCCGGGGGGCGGGGAGCAGTACTTC
. TRBJ2-1 TRBV7-2 . CASSPYADGTYNEQFF TGTGCCAGCAGCCCCTATGCGGATGGTACCTACAATGAGCAGTTCTTC
. TRBJ1-2 TRBV6-5 few CASSYDRNNYGYTF TGTGCCAGCAGTTACGACAGGAATAACTATGGCTACACCTTC
. TRBJ2-5 TRBV6-6 . CASRLGHLQETQYF TGTGCCAGCAGGCTTGGACATCTCCAAGAGACCCAGTACTTC
. TRBJ2-4 TRBV6-1 . CASSDIGGNAKNIQYF TGTGCCAGCAGTGATATAGGGGGAAATGCCAAAAACATTCAGTACTTC